These T cell receptor beta chains were read from a single sample in a study of Ad26.COV2.S vaccination and SARS-CoV-2 variants. The method was immunoSEQ multiplex PCR; TCRdb's version includes in-frame clones alone and lacks a portion of them. Among about 400,000 clones, about nine tenths were seen once, and the ten largest hold 1.5% to 2%. This sample comprised peripheral blood, obtained in a trial of Ad26.COV2.S vaccine versus placebo. The receptors come from a person between 18 and 65 years old who received the Ad26.COV2.S COVID-19 vaccine or a placebo. Both conserved end residues are trimmed from each CDR3. Each record gives: J gene, V gene, CDR3 protein.

J gene: TRBJ2-3
V gene: TRBV19
CDR3 protein: ASSIVEGPGSDTQY

J gene: TRBJ2-7
V gene: TRBV7-2
CDR3 protein: ASSSPGLAYEQY

J gene: TRBJ2-4
V gene: TRBV4-1
CDR3 protein: ASSQVGRGNIQY

J gene: TRBJ2-5
V gene: TRBV5-1
CDR3 protein: ASSFTGTVQETQY

J gene: TRBJ1-2
V gene: TRBV28
CDR3 protein: ASSSLGGGQGYT

J gene: TRBJ2-7
V gene: TRBV5-1
CDR3 protein: ASSLGQVPRAEQY

J gene: TRBJ2-5
V gene: TRBV2
CDR3 protein: ASSPRDRFQETQY

J gene: TRBJ2-4
V gene: TRBV28
CDR3 protein: ASSPPADSKNIQY

J gene: TRBJ2-7
V gene: TRBV28
CDR3 protein: ASSLFTSGRVVEQY

J gene: TRBJ2-7
V gene: TRBV7-9
CDR3 protein: ASSLGTGAYEQY

J gene: TRBJ2-3
V gene: TRBV7-3
CDR3 protein: ASSLAGGEPDTQY

J gene: TRBJ1-3
V gene: TRBV5-4
CDR3 protein: ASSSRTSGNTIY

J gene: TRBJ2-3
V gene: TRBV5-1
CDR3 protein: ASSSGLAGASDTQY

J gene: TRBJ2-5
V gene: TRBV5-1
CDR3 protein: ASSLVDSATLEETQY

J gene: TRBJ2-3
V gene: TRBV14
CDR3 protein: ASSQDLGGTQY

J gene: TRBJ2-3
V gene: TRBV6-5
CDR3 protein: ASSSGTSGTDTQY

J gene: TRBJ1-4
V gene: TRBV4-1
CDR3 protein: ASSQEYGTGTNEKLF

J gene: TRBJ2-1
V gene: TRBV6-4
CDR3 protein: ASSEQLLGSYEQF

J gene: TRBJ2-5
V gene: TRBV5-1
CDR3 protein: ASSWTSGSQETQY

J gene: TRBJ2-3
V gene: TRBV7-2
CDR3 protein: ASSRDSGSTDTQY

J gene: TRBJ2-7
V gene: TRBV30
CDR3 protein: ACTGTSGKWGLSEQY

J gene: TRBJ2-7
V gene: TRBV27
CDR3 protein: ASSLTGEGEEQY